Sequencing of this T cell receptor beta chain was carried out in a study of blood T cell repertoires in COVID-19. Across the study: Acute-phase and convalescent COVID-19 samples originated in the United States, Italy and Spain. T cells, B-cell-depleted T cells, or PBMCs supplied cDNA or gDNA.

Only one count was recorded for this clone. Authors' data handling: Amplifying reference gene primers gave estimates of nucleated cell counts. Some clones are missing from TCRdb's copy, which holds only in-frame ones; the method was immunoSEQ multiplex PCR. From that table come the V and J calls and clone size; the DNA was used to work out D and trimming. Here the sample spans about 190,000 clones, approximately 84% being singletons. The germline V gene has CDR1 SGHVS and CDR2 FQNEAQ. There are 17 residues in the CDR3. V lost 5 bases and J 2 bases, leaving 21 bases between the germline ends. The sequenced sample consisted of peripheral blood. This sequence joins TRBV7-8 and TRBJ2-5; tentative D call: TRBD2 (6 bases). The origin of this receptor is a woman aged 70-85 years with active or convalescent COVID-19. CDR3 protein: CASSATGLYGSQETQYF. The CDR3 bases are TGTGCCAGCAGCGCAACGGGACTCTACGGGAGTCAAGAGACCCAGTACTTC.